This T cell receptor (beta chain) was obtained from a study of blood T cell repertoires in COVID-19. The assay was immunoSEQ multiplex PCR, and TCRdb's table has in-frame clones only and misses some. This sample has 150,000 or so clones, with approximately 84% found just once. V trimming: 4 bases; J trimming: 6 bases; junction bases outside the gene matches: 13. From germline, CDR1 is SGHDT and CDR2 YYEEEE. CDR3 length equals 17 residues. Patients from Seattle were sampled longitudinally, starting during active infection. The V and J genes are TRBV5-6 and TRBJ2-2; 9 bases are a match to TRBD1. The sequenced sample was peripheral blood. The clonotype was recovered from a woman between 45 and 60 years old with COVID-19, enrolled during active disease. CDR3 sequence (DNA): TGTGCCAGCAGCGGTTTGGGACAGGGTGAGGAAGCCGGGGAGCTGTTTTTT. As protein: CASSGLGQGEEAGELFF.